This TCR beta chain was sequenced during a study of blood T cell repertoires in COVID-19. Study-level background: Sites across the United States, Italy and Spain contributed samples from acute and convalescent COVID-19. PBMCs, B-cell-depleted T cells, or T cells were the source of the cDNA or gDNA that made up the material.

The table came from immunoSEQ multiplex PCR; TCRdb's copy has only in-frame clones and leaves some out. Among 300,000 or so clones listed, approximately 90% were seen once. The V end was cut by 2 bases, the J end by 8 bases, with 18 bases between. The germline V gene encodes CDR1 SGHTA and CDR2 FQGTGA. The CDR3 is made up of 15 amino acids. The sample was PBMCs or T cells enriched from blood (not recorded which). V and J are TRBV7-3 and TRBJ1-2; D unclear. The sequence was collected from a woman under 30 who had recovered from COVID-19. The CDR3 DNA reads TGTGCCAGCAGCTTATATTTATGGGGAGGGCGCGGCTACACCTTC. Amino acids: CASSLYLWGGRGYTF.